A selection of T cell receptor beta chains follows, all from one sample in a study of response to subunit inactivated influenza vaccine. Using its own MiXCR run on the RT-PCR reads, TCRdb lists one record per CDR3 protein. Of around 650,000 distinct CDR3 sequences in the sample, 15% to 18% were seen once. Sequencing was performed on PBMCs from blood, taken roughly 13 days after vaccination. The receptors were gathered from a man aged 50-59 years who received an inactivated influenza vaccine. Both conserved end residues are trimmed from each CDR3. The size of a clone is reported for some rows only, either as once, few or many, or as a class for expanded clones.

V,size,J,CDR3
TRBV20-1,NA,TRBJ2-7,SASPGFLDEQY
TRBV20-1,few,TRBJ1-1,SAGDTMNTEAF
TRBV6-1,few,TRBJ2-7,ASRDRAGLYEQY
TRBV7-2,few,TRBJ2-1,ASSPVSSRGLNEQF
TRBV12-5,many,TRBJ2-1,ASGLEQGAEQF
TRBV3-1,NA,TRBJ1-4,ASSPRWDAATNEKLF
TRBV5-1,NA,TRBJ2-2,ASSLVTGVGTGELF
TRBV29-1,NA,TRBJ1-1,SSFRGTEAF
TRBV2,NA,TRBJ2-6,ASSGVSGANVLT
TRBV29-1,many,TRBJ2-2,SVHRDTGELF